Below, 28 T cell receptor beta chains from the same sample are listed, as sequenced in a study of cytomegalovirus exposure and HLA in healthy donors. Primers for the PCR totalled 60 Vbeta and 13 Jbeta. Profiling relied on immunoSEQ multiplex PCR, and the TCRdb table lists in-frame clones only, not all of them. Here the sample spans some 210,000 clones, roughly 80% being singletons. The source material was PBMCs. Source of these receptors: a woman aged 30 to 39 in good health and CMV-seropositive.

This sequence joins TRBV6-4 and TRBJ2-7; TRBD2 matches 9 bases. The CDR3 is 14 residues long. Germline CDR1 is MRHNA and CDR2 is SNTAGT. The ends lost 6 bases at V and 4 bases at J; junction bases unmatched: 7. The CDR3 sequence: CASRGGTSRYEQYF. In DNA, the CDR3 is TGTGCCAGCAGGGGCGGGACTAGCAGGTACGAGCAGTACTTC.

V usage is TRBV6-1 and J usage is TRBJ2-2, with 7 nucleotides matching TRBD1. J lost 1 base, V lost 6 bases, and 5 bases had no gene match. This CDR3 is built from 15 residues. Germline loops: CDR1 MNHNS, CDR2 SASEGT. This CDR3 is CASRSGTENTGELFF. As DNA, the CDR3 is TGTGCCAGCAGGTCAGGGACAGAGAACACCGGGGAGCTGTTTTTT.

In its sample, this clone was seen once. The CDR3 nucleotides read TGTGCCAGCAGGGGACAGCCCTATGGCTACACCTTC. This codes for CASRGQPYGYTF. This chain uses TRBV28 with TRBJ1-2, with 7 bases aligning to TRBD1. CDR1 MDHEN and CDR2 SYDVKM come from the germline V gene. J gave up 4 bases and V 6 bases, and 2 bases lay outside the gene matches. This CDR3 spans 12 amino acids.

In its sample, this clone was seen a few times. The chain recombines TRBV10-3 with TRBJ2-3; D is perhaps TRBD1 (5 bases). The V end was cut by 2 bases, the J end by 3 bases, with 6 bases between. This CDR3 is 13 amino acids long. Germline CDR1 reads ENHRY; CDR2 reads SYGVKD. CDR3 region: CAISEAGTDTQYF. CDR3 nucleotides: TGTGCCATCAGTGAGGCAGGGACAGATACGCAGTATTTT.

The chain combines TRBV7-2 with TRBJ1-1; tentative D call: TRBD1 (5 bases). Trimming took off 0 bases at V and 8 bases at J, with 10 bases between the two ends. The CDR3 totals 13 residues. CDR1 and CDR2 from the germline V gene are SGHTA and FQGNSA. CDR3: CASSLARQNEAFF. Written as DNA, the CDR3 is TGTGCCAGCAGCTTAGCGAGACAGAACGAAGCTTTCTTT.

This clone showed up just once. The chain is built from TRBV28 and TRBJ1-5; D may be TRBD1 (6 bases). The CDR3 is made up of 12 amino acids. The germline V gene encodes CDR1 MDHEN and CDR2 SYDVKM. V gave up 3 bases and J gave up 9 bases, with 9 bases separating them. CDR3: CASSFQGRPQHF. CDR3 DNA: TGTGCCAGCAGTTTCCAGGGGAGGCCCCAGCATTTT. Full variable domain (missing parts from reference TRBV28 and TRBJ1-5): DVKVTQSSRYLVKRTGEKVFLECVQDMDHENMFWYRQDPGLGLRLIYFSYDVKMKEKGDIPEGYSVSREKKERFSLILESASTNQTSMYLCASSFQGRPQHFGDGTRLSIL.

The chain recombines TRBV6-1 with TRBJ1-1, with D uncertain. CDR1 and CDR2 from the germline V gene are MNHNS and SASEGT. This CDR3 comprises 14 residues. The V gene lost 7 bases and the J gene lost 0 bases, with 12 bases spanning the gap. CDR3 residues: CASTLGLLNTEAFF. The CDR3 nucleotides read TGTGCCAGCACTCTCGGACTTTTGAACACTGAAGCTTTCTTT.

The chain carries TRBV7-9 and TRBJ2-3, with D possibly TRBD1 on 6 matching bases. This CDR3 comprises 14 residues. Looked up from germline, CDR1 is SEHNR and CDR2 is FQNEAQ (reference sequence). With 4 bases removed from V and 4 bases from J, the gap between germline ends came to 12 bases. CDR3 loop: CASSSTRGADTQYF. In DNA, the CDR3 is TGTGCCAGCAGCTCGACCAGGGGTGCAGATACGCAGTATTTT.

This clone is a singleton in its sample. The rearrangement links TRBV5-1 to TRBJ1-2; unclear D gene. The length of the CDR3 is 16 residues. Germline V lookup: CDR1 SGHRS, CDR2 YFSETQ. The V gene lost 2 bases and the J gene lost 0 bases, with 14 bases spanning the gap. In DNA form, the CDR3 reads TGCGCCAGCAGCTTCTCCTCATCCGGGACTAACTATGGCTACACCTTC. Its translation is CASSFSSSGTNYGYTF.

The CDR3 DNA follows: TGTGCCAGCCTCCGGGGAGGTACCTATGGCTACACCTTC. This translates into CASLRGGTYGYTF. This sequence joins TRBV5-4 and TRBJ1-2; D remains unclear. V gave up 7 bases and J gave up 4 bases, with 14 bases separating them. Germline V gives CDR1 SGHNT, CDR2 YYREEE (reference sequence). This CDR3 is built from 13 residues.

This rearrangement joins TRBV7-9 to TRBJ2-5; tentatively, D is TRBD1 (5 bases). Germline CDR1 is SEHNR and CDR2 is FQNEAQ (reference sequence). Trimming removed 0 bases from V and 2 bases from J, with 7 bases in between. This CDR3 spans 14 amino acids. In DNA, the CDR3 is TGTGCCAGCAGCTTAGCACAGGTTCAAGAGACCCAGTACTTC. It specifies CASSLAQVQETQYF.

This chain joins TRBV9 and TRBJ2-7; no clear D. CDR1 SGDLS and CDR2 YYNGEE come from the germline V gene. V lost 0 bases to trimming and J lost 5 bases, with 18 bases between them. The CDR3 is 16 residues long. The CDR3 is CASSVEARQDRHEQYF. DNA for the CDR3: TGTGCCAGCAGCGTAGAGGCACGGCAGGATCGGCACGAGCAGTACTTC.

The gene calls are TRBV29-1 and TRBJ2-3; D is possibly TRBD1 (7 bases). Trimming stripped 2 bases from V and 3 bases from J, with 9 bases between. CDR3 length: 13 amino acids. CDR1 is SQVTM and CDR2 is ANQGSEA in the germline V gene. CDR3 sequence: CSVEQGGTDTQYF. The CDR3 DNA sequence: TGCAGCGTTGAACAGGGGGGAACAGATACGCAGTATTTT.

This rearrangement joins TRBV7-2 to TRBJ2-3; D uncertain. CDR3 size: 15 residues. The V end lost 4 bases, the J end lost 0 bases, and 11 bases lay between the germline ends. Germline CDR1 and CDR2: SGHTA and FQGNSA. In DNA form, the CDR3 reads TGTGCCAGCAGCTCACGGTCACCTAGCACAGATACGCAGTATTTT. It specifies CASSSRSPSTDTQYF.

This chain uses TRBV6-6 with TRBJ2-6; the D is unclear. Germline CDR1 and CDR2: MNHNY and SVGAGI (reference sequence). The CDR3 length is 16 residues. V lost 5 bases, J lost 0 bases, and 11 bases lay in between. CDR3 DNA sequence: TGTGCCAGCAGTGCTTTCCAGGACTCTGGGGCCAACGTCCTGACTTTC. Translated, it gives CASSAFQDSGANVLTF.

CDR3 sequence reads: CASSSGTASGNTIYF. The CDR3 DNA is TGTGCCAGCAGTTCCGGGACAGCCTCTGGAAACACCATATATTTT. This chain uses TRBV28 with TRBJ1-3; 7 bases agree with TRBD1. With 4 bases clipped from V and 0 bases from J, the junction kept 3 bases outside the gene matches. CDR1 and CDR2 (germline): MDHEN, SYDVKM. The length of the CDR3 is 15 residues.

This chain links TRBV27 with TRBJ2-3, with D perhaps matching TRBD1 (6 bases). Germline lookup yields CDR1 MNHEY and CDR2 SMNVEV (reference sequence). The length of the CDR3 is 16 residues. The germline V and J ends were trimmed by 3 bases and 0 bases, with 13 bases remaining between them. The CDR3 is CASSFYRDISTDTQYF. The CDR3, as DNA: TGTGCCAGCAGTTTCTACAGGGATATTAGCACAGATACGCAGTATTTT.

The chain couples TRBV10-3 to TRBJ1-1, with D perhaps matching TRBD1 (5 bases). V was trimmed by 2 bases and J by 1 base, leaving 11 bases between them. CDR3 length: 15 amino acids. CDR1 and CDR2 (germline): ENHRY, SYGVKD. The CDR3 protein is CAISEKQGGNTEAFF. Here the CDR3 DNA reads TGTGCCATCAGTGAGAAGCAGGGCGGGAACACTGAAGCTTTCTTT.

This chain links TRBV4-1 with TRBJ2-3; 15 nucleotides agree with TRBD2. The CDR3 runs to 18 residues. Germline CDR1 reads MGHRA; CDR2 reads YSYEKL. V was pared by 2 bases and J by 0 bases, with 3 bases of the junction left unmatched. The CDR3 nucleotides are TGCGCCAGCAGCCAACGGACTAGCGGGGGGGCTAGCACAGATACGCAGTATTTT. This translates into CASSQRTSGGASTDTQYF.

The genes are TRBV18 and TRBJ2-3, with D perhaps matching TRBD2 (5 bases). Germline CDR1 and CDR2: KGHSH and LQKENI. The CDR3 contains 14 residues. V lost 6 bases, J lost 8 bases, and 18 bases lay in between. In DNA form, the CDR3 reads TGTGCCAGCTCCCCCGGACTGTCCCCTCCTACGCAGTATTTT. Protein sequence: CASSPGLSPPTQYF.

The V gene is TRBV27, the J gene TRBJ2-7; 8 nucleotides match TRBD2. The CDR3 is made up of 17 amino acids. Germline V gene data show CDR1 as MNHEY and CDR2 as SMNVEV (reference sequence). The ends lost 6 bases at V and 4 bases at J; junction bases unmatched: 17. CDR3 region: CASSLFRGGLFSYEQYF. In nucleotides, the CDR3 is TGTGCCAGCAGCCTGTTCCGGGGGGGCCTATTTTCGTACGAGCAGTACTTC.

V is TRBV7-6 and J is TRBJ1-4; D is undetermined. Trimming shortened V by 0 bases and J by 8 bases, and 16 bases separated the two germline ends. The CDR3 is made up of 16 amino acids. Germline assignment: CDR1 SGHVS and CDR2 FNYEAQ. For the CDR3, the DNA is TGTGCCAGCAGCTTAGCGCTAAGCGGGGTTCGAGAAAAACTGTTTTTT. Its protein is CASSLALSGVREKLFF.

The chain has TRBV9 and TRBJ2-5; 10 bases map to TRBD2. This CDR3 contains 18 residues. After removal of 0 bases from V and 5 bases from J, the junction contained 13 bases not matched to a gene. The germline CDR1 and CDR2 sequences are SGDLS and YYNGEE. CDR3 in DNA: TGTGCCAGCAGCGTAGGGGGTGCAGCGGGGGGGCTAGTCGAGACCCAGTACTTC. This encodes CASSVGGAAGGLVETQYF. Full variable domain (outside the CDR3, taken from reference TRBV9 and TRBJ2-5): DSGVTQTPKHLITATGQRVTLRCSPRSGDLSVYWYQQSLDQGLQFLIQYYNGEERAKGNILERFSAQQFPDLHSELNLSSLELGDSALYFCASSVGGAAGGLVETQYFGPGTRLLVL.

The V and J genes are TRBV7-2 and TRBJ2-7; 8 nucleotides line up with TRBD2. The V gene end was trimmed by 3 bases and the J gene end by 0 bases; junction bases not matched to a gene: 7. The CDR3 loop spans 16 amino acids. Germline lookup yields CDR1 SGHTA and CDR2 FQGNSA. The CDR3 region is CASSFLGLEYSYEQYF. The CDR3 coding sequence is TGTGCCAGCAGCTTTCTGGGACTAGAATACTCCTACGAGCAGTACTTC.

This clone was recorded once. The CDR3 nucleotides are TGTGCCAGCAGTGAACTAACAGCTTCCCGCAATCAGCCCCAGCATTTT. Its protein is CASSELTASRNQPQHF. The V and J genes are TRBV6-1 and TRBJ1-5; no clear D. V dropped 2 bases and J dropped 2 bases, with 13 bases sitting between them. In germline, CDR1 is MNHNS, CDR2 SASEGT. The CDR3 runs 16 residues.

In DNA, the CDR3 is TGTGCCAGCAGCTTAGACCGGGTTACCCCTAAGCAGTTCTTC. Residues: CASSLDRVTPKQFF. The rearrangement links TRBV7-2 to TRBJ2-1; D is ambiguous. Per the germline V gene, CDR1 is SGHTA and CDR2 is FQGNSA. CDR3 length equals 14 residues. V shed 1 base and J shed 11 bases, with 15 bases lying between them.

The V gene is TRBV30, the J gene TRBJ2-7, with D possibly being TRBD1 (6 bases). CDR3 length equals 15 residues. Germline V gives CDR1 GTSNPN, CDR2 SVGIG (reference sequence). The V gene lost 0 bases and the J gene lost 5 bases, with 17 bases spanning the gap. The CDR3 region is CAWSVGLGQFDEQYF. The DNA of the CDR3 is TGTGCCTGGAGTGTAGGTCTCGGACAGTTTGACGAGCAGTACTTC.

The rearrangement joins TRBV4-2 to TRBJ1-1; D is ambiguous. The V gene lost 0 bases and the J gene lost 7 bases, with 9 bases spanning the gap. Germline lookup yields CDR1 LGHNA and CDR2 YNFKEQ. This CDR3 spans 13 amino acids. In DNA form, the CDR3 reads TGTGCCAGCAGCCAAGAAGAGGTGGTTGAAGCTTTCTTT. Its protein product is CASSQEEVVEAFF.